This TCR beta chain was observed in a study of CXCR3-negative and CXCR3-positive naive CD8 T cells. Study results and caveats: When CXCR3-positive naive cells were set against CXCR3-negative naive cells, the former had more hydrophobic TRB CDR3s. In both naive subsets diversity was comparably high, whereas memory CD8+ cells showed much lower diversity.

A word on this clonotype: Its matching antigen is unknown.

The authors prepared UMI-labeled TRB cDNA libraries by 5' RACE. TCRdb reworked the 5' RACE reads into one entry per CDR3 protein, no DNA. This listing includes 85,000 to 130,000 distinct CDR3 sequences. Sequencing was carried out using naive CXCR3+ CD8+ T cells from blood. Documented subset: CD45RO-CCR7+CD27+CD95- naive CD8+ T cells expressing CXCR3 (TNR3+). This receptor was obtained from a human donor in good health. Some clones in this sample may be carry-over from other donors' samples.

CDR3 region: CASSLRGQGAFGQYF. J is TRBJ2-7 and V is TRBV28; TCRdb selects TRBD1, and the lack of DNA leaves this call unchecked. Germline CDR1 and CDR2: MDHEN and SYDVKM. This CDR3 contains 15 residues.